This T cell receptor (beta chain) was captured by sequencing in a study of OX40 agonist ivuxolimab in advanced cancers. Baseline was the first blood sampling point, followed by cycle 4 day 1 and cycle 7 day 1. The table came from immunoSEQ multiplex PCR; TCRdb's copy has only in-frame clones and leaves some out. The table includes tens of thousands of clones, roughly nine tenths detected once. Germline V gene data show CDR1 as MNHEY and CDR2 as SVGAGI. This CDR3 is built from 14 residues. V shed 7 bases and J shed 5 bases, with 14 bases lying between them. The rearrangement joins TRBV6-5 to TRBJ2-2; D may be TRBD1 (5 bases). The sample in question was CD4+ or CD8+ T cells sorted from blood, obtained in a trial of the OX40 agonist ivuxolimab. The TCR was taken from an adult with an advanced solid tumor such as melanoma, head and neck, liver or kidney cancer. CDR3 residues: CASTWQGLTGELFF. The CDR3, as DNA: TGTGCCAGCACGTGGCAGGGATTAACCGGGGAGCTGTTTTTT.